This TCR beta chain was profiled in a study of post-analysis software for immune sequencing data. Overall study context: The patients showed relapsing-remitting, secondary progressive and progressive-relapsing multiple sclerosis courses.

The library was made from cDNA and included unique molecular identifiers. TCRdb reprocessed the PCR reads with MiXCR, giving one entry per CDR3 protein. This table has about 820,000 distinct CDR3 sequences, under 70% appearing once. With regard to this clonotype: Its antigen remains unknown.

Study results and limitations: Patients used five TRBV segments, including TRBV5-6, TRBV5-1 and TRBV20-1, more often than controls. Same-batch preparations were strongly co-clustered by F measure.

This CDR3 has 13 amino acids. V shed 3 bases and J shed 3 bases, with 7 bases lying between them. CDR1 is SEHNR, CDR2 FQNEAQ, per germline (reference sequence). The source of this sequence is a girl between 10 and 17 years old with multiple sclerosis. The sample comprised blood. J is TRBJ2-3 and V is TRBV7-9; perhaps TRBD1 as D (5 bases). In DNA form, the CDR3 reads TGTGCCAGCAGCTTGAAGGGGACAGATACGCAGTATTTT. Its translation is CASSLKGTDTQYF.